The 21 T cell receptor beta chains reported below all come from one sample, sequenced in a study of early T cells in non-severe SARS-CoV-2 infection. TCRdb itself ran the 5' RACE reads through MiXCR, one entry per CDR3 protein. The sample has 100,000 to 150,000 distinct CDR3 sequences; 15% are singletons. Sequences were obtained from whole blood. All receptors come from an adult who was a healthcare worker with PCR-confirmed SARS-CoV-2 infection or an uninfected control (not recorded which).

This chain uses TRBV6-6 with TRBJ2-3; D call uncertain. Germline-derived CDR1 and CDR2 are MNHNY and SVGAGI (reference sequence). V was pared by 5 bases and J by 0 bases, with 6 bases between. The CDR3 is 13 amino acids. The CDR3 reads CASSQDSTDTQYF. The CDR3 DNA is TGTGCCAGCAGTCAAGACAGCACAGATACGCAGTATTTT.

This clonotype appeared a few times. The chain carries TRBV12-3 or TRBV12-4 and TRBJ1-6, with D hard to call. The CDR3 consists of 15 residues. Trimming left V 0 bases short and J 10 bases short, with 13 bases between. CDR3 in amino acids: CASSLAPGSSSPLHF. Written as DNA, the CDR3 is TGTGCCAGCAGTTTAGCGCCGGGGAGTAGCTCACCCCTCCACTTT.

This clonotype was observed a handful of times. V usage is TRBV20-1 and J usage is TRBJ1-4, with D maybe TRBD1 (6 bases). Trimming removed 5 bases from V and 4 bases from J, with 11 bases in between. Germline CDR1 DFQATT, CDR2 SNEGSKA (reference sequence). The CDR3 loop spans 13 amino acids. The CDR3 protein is CSAYRVVNEKLFF. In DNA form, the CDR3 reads TGCAGTGCTTACAGGGTCGTTAATGAAAAACTGTTTTTT.

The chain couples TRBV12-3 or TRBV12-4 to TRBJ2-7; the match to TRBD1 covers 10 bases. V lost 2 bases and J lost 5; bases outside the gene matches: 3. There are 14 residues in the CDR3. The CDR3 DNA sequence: TGTGCCAGCAGTTTATGGGACAGGGGCGACGAGCAGTACTTC. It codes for CASSLWDRGDEQYF.

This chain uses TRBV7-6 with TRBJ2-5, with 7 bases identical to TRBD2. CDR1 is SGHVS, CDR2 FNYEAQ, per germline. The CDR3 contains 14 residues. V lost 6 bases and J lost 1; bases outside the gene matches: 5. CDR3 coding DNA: TGTGCCAGCAGTATAGCGGGCCGCCAAGAGACCCAGTACTTC. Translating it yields CASSIAGRQETQYF.

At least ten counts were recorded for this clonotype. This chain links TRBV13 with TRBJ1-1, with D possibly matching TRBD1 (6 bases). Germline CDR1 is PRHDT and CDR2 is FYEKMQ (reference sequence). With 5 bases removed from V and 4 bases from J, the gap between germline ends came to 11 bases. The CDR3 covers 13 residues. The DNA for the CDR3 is TGTGCCAGCAGCCGGGGAGGGGGCACTGAAGCTTTCTTT. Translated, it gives CASSRGGGTEAFF.

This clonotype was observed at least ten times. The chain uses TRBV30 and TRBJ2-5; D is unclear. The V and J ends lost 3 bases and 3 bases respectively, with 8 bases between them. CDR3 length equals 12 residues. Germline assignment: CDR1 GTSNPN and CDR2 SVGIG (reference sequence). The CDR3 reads CAWSRAEETQYF. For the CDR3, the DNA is TGTGCCTGGAGCAGAGCAGAAGAGACCCAGTACTTC.

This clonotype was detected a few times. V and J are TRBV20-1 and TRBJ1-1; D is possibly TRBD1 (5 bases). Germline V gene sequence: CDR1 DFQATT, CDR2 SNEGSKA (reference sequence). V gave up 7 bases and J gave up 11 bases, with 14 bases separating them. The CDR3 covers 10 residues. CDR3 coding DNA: TGCAGTGGGGGACCGACGGCGGCTTTCTTT. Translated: CSGGPTAAFF.

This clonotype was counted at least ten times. Here the CDR3 reads CASSPIGGYEQYF. DNA for the CDR3: TGTGCCAGCAGTCCTATCGGGGGTTACGAGCAGTACTTC. The chain has TRBV25-1 and TRBJ2-7, with TRBD2 as a possible D gene (6 bases). CDR3 length: 13 residues. Germline V gene lookup returns CDR1 MGHDK and CDR2 SYGVNS. The V and J ends lost 5 bases and 4 bases respectively, with 12 bases between them.

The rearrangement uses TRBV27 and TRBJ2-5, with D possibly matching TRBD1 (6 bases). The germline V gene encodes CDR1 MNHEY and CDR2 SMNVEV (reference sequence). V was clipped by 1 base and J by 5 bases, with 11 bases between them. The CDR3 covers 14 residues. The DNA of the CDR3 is TGTGCCAGCAGTTTATTAGGGGGAGCGGAGACCCAGTACTTC. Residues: CASSLLGGAETQYF.

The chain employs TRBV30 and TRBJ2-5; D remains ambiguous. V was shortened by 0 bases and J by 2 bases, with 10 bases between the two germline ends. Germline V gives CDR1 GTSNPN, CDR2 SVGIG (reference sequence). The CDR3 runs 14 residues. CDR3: CAWSVRALQETQYF. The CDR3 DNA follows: TGTGCCTGGAGTGTACGAGCGCTTCAAGAGACCCAGTACTTC.

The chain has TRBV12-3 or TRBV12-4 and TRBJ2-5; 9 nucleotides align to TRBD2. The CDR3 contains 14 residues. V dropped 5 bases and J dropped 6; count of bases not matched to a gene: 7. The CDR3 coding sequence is TGTGCCAGCAGTGAAGCGGGGGGCTACAAGACCCAGTACTTC. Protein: CASSEAGGYKTQYF.

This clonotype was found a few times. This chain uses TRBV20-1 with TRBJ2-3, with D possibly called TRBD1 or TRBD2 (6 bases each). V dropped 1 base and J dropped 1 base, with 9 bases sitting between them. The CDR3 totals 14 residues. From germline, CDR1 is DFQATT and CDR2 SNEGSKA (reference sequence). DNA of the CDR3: TGCAGTGCTAGAGCAGGGGAGGGCACAGATACGCAGTATTTT. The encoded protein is CSARAGEGTDTQYF.

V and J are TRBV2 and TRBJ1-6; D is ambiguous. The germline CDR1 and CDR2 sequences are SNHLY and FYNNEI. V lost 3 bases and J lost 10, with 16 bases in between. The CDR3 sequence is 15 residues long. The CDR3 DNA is TGTGCCAGCAGTGATCAAGGCCAGGTTAACTCACCCCTCCACTTT. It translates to CASSDQGQVNSPLHF.

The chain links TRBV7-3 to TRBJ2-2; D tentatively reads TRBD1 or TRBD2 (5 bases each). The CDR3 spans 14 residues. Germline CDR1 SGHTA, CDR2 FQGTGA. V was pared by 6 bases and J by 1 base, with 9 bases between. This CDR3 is CASSWDGNTGELFF. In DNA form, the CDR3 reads TGTGCCAGCAGTTGGGACGGGAACACCGGGGAGCTGTTTTTT.

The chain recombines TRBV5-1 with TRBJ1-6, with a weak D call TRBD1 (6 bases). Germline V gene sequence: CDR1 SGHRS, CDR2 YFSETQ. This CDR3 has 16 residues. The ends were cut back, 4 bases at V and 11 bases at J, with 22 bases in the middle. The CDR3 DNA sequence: TGCGCCAGCAGCCTCCTCCCCTCAGCGAAGGGGGCACCCCTCCACTTT. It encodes CASSLLPSAKGAPLHF.

Here the CDR3 reads CASSLRSSSYNSPLHF. The CDR3 DNA reads as TGTGCCAGCAGCCTAAGGTCGAGCTCCTATAATTCACCCCTCCACTTT. This rearrangement joins TRBV7-6 to TRBJ1-6; D ambiguous. V gave up 5 bases and J gave up 0 bases, with 11 bases separating them. This CDR3 comprises 16 residues. The germline V gene encodes CDR1 SGHVS and CDR2 FNYEAQ.

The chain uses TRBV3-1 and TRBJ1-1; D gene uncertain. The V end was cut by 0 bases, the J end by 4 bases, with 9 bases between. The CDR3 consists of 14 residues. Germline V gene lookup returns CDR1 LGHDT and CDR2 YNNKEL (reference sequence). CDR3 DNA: TGTGCCAGCAGCCAAGACAGTTCGAGCACTGAAGCTTTCTTT. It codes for CASSQDSSSTEAFF.

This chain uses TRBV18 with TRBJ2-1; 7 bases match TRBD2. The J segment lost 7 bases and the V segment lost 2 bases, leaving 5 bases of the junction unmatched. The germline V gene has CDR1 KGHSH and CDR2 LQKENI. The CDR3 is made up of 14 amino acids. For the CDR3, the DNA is TGTGCCAGCTCACCAAGGACGGGGGGTAATGAGCAGTTCTTC. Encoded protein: CASSPRTGGNEQFF.

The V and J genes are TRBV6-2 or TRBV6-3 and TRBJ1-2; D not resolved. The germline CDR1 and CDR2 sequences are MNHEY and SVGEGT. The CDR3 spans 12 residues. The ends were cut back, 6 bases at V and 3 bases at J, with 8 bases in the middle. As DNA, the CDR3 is TGTGCCAGCAGATTCGGTGACTATGGCTACACCTTC. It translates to CASRFGDYGYTF.

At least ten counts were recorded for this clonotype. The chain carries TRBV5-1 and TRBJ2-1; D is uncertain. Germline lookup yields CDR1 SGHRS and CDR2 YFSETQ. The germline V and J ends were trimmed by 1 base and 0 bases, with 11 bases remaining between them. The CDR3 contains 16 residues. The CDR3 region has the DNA TGCGCCAGCAGCTTGATCCAGGTCGGCTCCTACAATGAGCAGTTCTTC. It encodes CASSLIQVGSYNEQFF.